Listed here are 25 T cell receptor beta chains from one sample, sequenced in a study of shared clonotypes between healthy human individuals. TCRdb's copy holds only in-frame clones and misses some; the assay was immunoSEQ multiplex PCR. Of some 2 million clones in the sample, roughly 95% were seen once. CD45RO negativity and positive selection for CCR7 defined naive CD8 cells, a population that excluded terminally differentiated effector memory CD45RA+ cells. The sequenced material came from naive CD8+ T cells sorted from blood. These receptor sequences come from a man younger than 30 in good health.

V and J are TRBV2 and TRBJ1-4; D is unresolved. Trimming pared 7 bases from V and 0 bases from J, leaving 9 bases between. From germline, CDR1 is SNHLY and CDR2 FYNNEI. The CDR3 extends over 14 amino acids. The CDR3: CASKRTATNEKLFF. The CDR3 DNA reads as TGTGCCAGCAAGCGCACCGCAACTAATGAAAAACTGTTTTTT.

CDR3 DNA sequence: TGCGCCAGCAGCCAGGAAGAGGGGAACAACTATGGCTACACCTTC. This translates into CASSQEEGNNYGYTF. The chain couples TRBV4-1 to TRBJ1-2; weak D call: TRBD1 (5 bases). This CDR3 is 15 amino acids long. Trimming shortened V by 3 bases and J by 2 bases, and 13 bases separated the two germline ends. Germline V gives CDR1 MGHRA, CDR2 YSYEKL.

To note about this clone: The same CDR3 is also encoded by other DNA sequences in this sample. This chain joins TRBV11-2 and TRBJ2-6, with D perhaps being TRBD1 or TRBD2 (5 bases each). Germline V gives CDR1 SGHAT, CDR2 FQNNGV. V was cut by 3 bases and J by 4 bases, with 13 bases left in between. CDR3 length: 16 amino acids. CDR3 loop: CASSLGPGTGANVLTF. Here the CDR3 DNA reads TGTGCCAGCAGCTTGGGCCCAGGGACCGGGGCCAACGTCCTGACTTTC.

CDR3 nucleotide sequence: TGCGCCAGCAGCTTTGAACTTGTCAATGAGCAGTTCTTC. Its protein product is CASSFELVNEQFF. The V call is TRBV5-1, the J call TRBJ2-1, with no clear D. The ends were cut back, 2 bases at V and 6 bases at J, with 9 bases in the middle. CDR3 size: 13 residues. CDR1 is SGHRS and CDR2 is YFSETQ in the germline V gene.

The chain has TRBV4-1 and TRBJ1-1; TRBD1 might be the D (6 bases). The CDR3 is made up of 18 amino acids. The V gene lost 2 bases and the J gene lost 3 bases, with 22 bases spanning the gap. Germline CDR1 is MGHRA and CDR2 is YSYEKL. In DNA form, the CDR3 reads TGCGCCAGCAGCCAACAACTAGGGATACAGGGTAAACACACTGAAGCTTTCTTT. Translating it yields CASSQQLGIQGKHTEAFF.

This chain connects TRBV28 to TRBJ2-2; D is ambiguous. Germline V gives CDR1 MDHEN, CDR2 SYDVKM. CDR3 length: 13 residues. V lost 3 bases to trimming and J lost 6 bases, with 8 bases between them. The CDR3: CASSFAIPGELFF. CDR3 coding DNA: TGTGCCAGCAGTTTCGCCATCCCCGGGGAGCTGTTTTTT.

The chain recombines TRBV5-4 with TRBJ1-2; no definite D call. The CDR3 totals 16 residues. CDR1 is SGHNT, CDR2 YYREEE, per germline (reference sequence). The germline V and J ends were trimmed by 0 bases and 2 bases, with 14 bases remaining between them. CDR3 protein: CASSLEGLRENYGYTF. The CDR3 DNA sequence: TGTGCCAGCAGCTTGGAAGGTTTGAGGGAAAACTATGGCTACACCTTC.

This rearrangement joins TRBV5-1 to TRBJ1-1; D is unresolved. There are 15 residues in the CDR3. Germline V gene data show CDR1 as SGHRS and CDR2 as YFSETQ. V gave up 0 bases and J gave up 0 bases, with 9 bases separating them. CDR3 protein: CASSLALGVNTEAFF. DNA for the CDR3: TGCGCCAGCAGCTTGGCCTTGGGTGTGAACACTGAAGCTTTCTTT. The whole variable domain, filled in from reference TRBV5-1 and TRBJ1-1, reads KAGVTQTPRYLIKTRGQQVTLSCSPISGHRSVSWYQQTPGQGLQFLFEYFSETQRNKGNFPGRFSGRQFSNSRSEMNVSTLELGDSALYLCASSLALGVNTEAFFGQGTRLTVV.

CDR3 in amino acids: CASSELGASTEAFF. The CDR3 DNA is TGTGCCAGCAGTGAACTGGGGGCGAGCACTGAAGCTTTCTTT. V is TRBV2 and J is TRBJ1-1; possible D gene TRBD1, 6 bases. Germline values: CDR1 SNHLY, CDR2 FYNNEI. The CDR3 spans 14 residues. V dropped 2 bases and J dropped 4 bases, with 11 bases sitting between them.

This sequence joins TRBV6-1 and TRBJ2-3, with TRBD2 matching over 7 bases. V dropped 2 bases and J dropped 4; count of bases not matched to a gene: 6. The CDR3 length is 15 residues. Germline V CDR1 and CDR2: MNHNS, SASEGT. The chain's CDR3 is CASSELAGVADTQYF. The CDR3 region has the DNA TGTGCCAGCAGTGAACTTGCGGGAGTGGCAGATACGCAGTATTTT.

As to this clone: It is likely a read error, because the conserved phenylalanine at the end of the CDR3 is missing. The chain's CDR3 is CASSRGDNYGYTL. In DNA, the CDR3 is TGTGCCAGCTCACGGGGAGACAACTATGGCTACACCCTC. The J gene is TRBJ1-2, the V gene TRBV18; no firm D call. The germline V gene has CDR1 KGHSH and CDR2 LQKENI. The CDR3 consists of 13 residues. Trimming took 4 bases from V and 2 from J, leaving 8 bases between them.

V gene TRBV5-1 combines with J gene TRBJ2-5; 14 bases are shared with TRBD2. Germline CDR1 and CDR2: SGHRS and YFSETQ. This CDR3 has 18 amino acids. The ends lost 0 bases at V and 5 bases at J; junction bases unmatched: 9. CDR3 protein: CASSLDWGLAGEGETQYF. The CDR3 DNA sequence: TGCGCCAGCAGCTTGGATTGGGGACTAGCGGGAGAGGGGGAGACCCAGTACTTC.

A note on this clone: A much larger clone lies one base from this, so it may be a read error. The same CDR3 is also encoded by other DNA sequences in this sample. The rearrangement joins TRBV7-9 to TRBJ2-7, with D tentatively TRBD1 (6 bases). The CDR3 spans 13 residues. Deletions cut 6 bases from V and 0 bases from J, with 9 bases between. Germline V gene data show CDR1 as SEHNR and CDR2 as FQNEAQ (reference sequence). The DNA for the CDR3 is TGTGCCAGCAGATTGGACAGCTCCTACGAGCAGTACTTC. Its protein product is CASRLDSSYEQYF.

This chain links TRBV6-5 with TRBJ1-5; D unclear. CDR3 length: 13 residues. Germline V gene sequence: CDR1 MNHEY, CDR2 SVGAGI. The V end lost 6 bases, the J end lost 6 bases, and 12 bases lay between the germline ends. This chain's CDR3 is CASRPWNGQPQHF. The CDR3 region has the DNA TGTGCCAGCAGGCCGTGGAATGGTCAGCCCCAGCATTTT.

The rearrangement uses TRBV5-1 and TRBJ2-1; TRBD2 agrees at 8 bases. The CDR3 loop spans 15 amino acids. The V gene end was trimmed by 6 bases and the J gene end by 7 bases; junction bases not matched to a gene: 12. Germline assignment: CDR1 SGHRS and CDR2 YFSETQ. The CDR3 coding sequence is TGCGCCAGCAATGGGGGCGGGAGGCCCCCGAATGAGCAGTTCTTC. This sequence encodes CASNGGGRPPNEQFF. Based on the CDR3 plus reference TRBV5-1 and TRBJ2-1, the full variable domain is KAGVTQTPRYLIKTRGQQVTLSCSPISGHRSVSWYQQTPGQGLQFLFEYFSETQRNKGNFPGRFSGRQFSNSRSEMNVSTLELGDSALYLCASNGGGRPPNEQFFGPGTRLTVL.

V and J are TRBV28 and TRBJ2-7; 7 nucleotides line up with TRBD1. The CDR3 spans 15 residues. V lost 7 bases and J lost 2; bases outside the gene matches: 11. Germline values: CDR1 MDHEN, CDR2 SYDVKM. The CDR3 protein is CASTENRGNPYEQYF. CDR3 nucleotides: TGTGCCAGCACCGAGAACAGGGGTAACCCCTACGAGCAGTACTTC.

The chain combines TRBV6-1 with TRBJ2-7; D gene unclear. CDR1 is MNHNS and CDR2 is SASEGT in the germline V gene. The CDR3 runs to 11 residues. The V end lost 6 bases, the J end lost 3 bases, and 6 bases lay between the germline ends. CDR3 loop: CASSFLYEQYF. The CDR3 nucleotides are TGTGCCAGCAGCTTCCTCTACGAGCAGTACTTC.

This clone has only one observation. The sample carries other DNA sequences with the same CDR3. The gene calls are TRBV29-1 and TRBJ2-7; D might be TRBD2 (5 bases). Germline CDR1 reads SQVTM; CDR2 reads ANQGSEA. This CDR3 is built from 12 residues. V shed 0 bases and J shed 6 bases, with 9 bases lying between them. The CDR3 DNA reads as TGCAGCGTTGAAGATCAAGGGAGCGAGCAGTACTTC. Translated: CSVEDQGSEQYF.

This sequence joins TRBV28 and TRBJ2-7; TRBD1 matches at 7 bases. The junction had 8 bases not matched to a gene; V was cut back by 4 bases and J by 2 bases. Germline V gene sequence: CDR1 MDHEN, CDR2 SYDVKM. The CDR3 loop spans 15 amino acids. In DNA, the CDR3 is TGTGCCAGCAGTTCCATCGACAGGGCCCCCTACGAGCAGTACTTC. As protein: CASSSIDRAPYEQYF.

The chain employs TRBV7-3 and TRBJ2-5; D possibly uses TRBD1 or TRBD2 (5 bases each). Trimming removed 6 bases at V and 5 bases at J, with 13 bases between. The CDR3 spans 13 residues. Germline V gene sequence: CDR1 SGHTA, CDR2 FQGTGA. For the CDR3, the DNA is TGTGCCAGCAGTTTGGGACCTCCGGAGACCCAGTACTTC. Encoded protein: CASSLGPPETQYF.

The chain combines TRBV5-1 with TRBJ2-1, with D perhaps given as TRBD1 or TRBD2 (5 bases each). Germline assignment: CDR1 SGHRS and CDR2 YFSETQ. The CDR3 totals 13 residues. Trimming pared 7 bases from V and 3 bases from J, leaving 11 bases between. CDR3: CASAGTDYNEQFF. The CDR3 bases are TGCGCCAGCGCCGGGACCGACTACAATGAGCAGTTCTTC.

V is TRBV28 and J is TRBJ2-7; D is possibly TRBD1 (6 bases). CDR3 length: 14 amino acids. The germline V gene encodes CDR1 MDHEN and CDR2 SYDVKM. V was shortened by 4 bases and J by 3 bases, with 13 bases between the two germline ends. The CDR3 nucleotides read TGTGCCAGCAGTTCGACAGGAGACGACTACGAGCAGTACTTC. It specifies CASSSTGDDYEQYF.

In the case of this clone: A much larger clone lies a single base off, so this may be a read error. The chain combines TRBV25-1 with TRBJ1-1; no reliable D call. Germline CDR1 reads MGHDK; CDR2 reads SYGVNS. The CDR3 runs 12 residues. The chain's CDR3 is CANSVLNTEAFF. The CDR3 DNA sequence: TGTGCCAACAGTGTACTGAACACTGAAGCTTTCTTT. The whole variable domain, filled in from reference TRBV25-1 and TRBJ1-1, reads EADIYQTPRYLVIGTGKKITLECSQTMGHDKMYWYQQDPGMELHLIHYSYGVNSTEKGDLSSESTVSRIRTEHFPLTLESARPSHTSQYLCANSVLNTEAFFGQGTRLTVV.

The chain has TRBV27 and TRBJ2-1; tentatively, D is TRBD1 or TRBD2 (6 bases each). The CDR3 loop spans 15 amino acids. CDR1 and CDR2 (germline): MNHEY, SMNVEV (reference sequence). The V gene lost 2 bases and the J gene lost 9 bases, with 17 bases spanning the gap. The CDR3 coding sequence is TGTGCCAGCAGTTTAAACAAGGGGGGAGGAAGTGAGCAGTTCTTC. It is translated as CASSLNKGGGSEQFF.

This rearrangement joins TRBV6-1 to TRBJ1-1, with D possibly being TRBD1 (5 bases). CDR1 is MNHNS, CDR2 SASEGT, per germline. V lost 4 bases and J lost 4, with 10 bases in between. CDR3 size: 13 residues. CDR3 residues: CASSAWGSTEAFF. The CDR3 nucleotides read TGTGCCAGCAGTGCATGGGGGAGCACTGAAGCTTTCTTT.